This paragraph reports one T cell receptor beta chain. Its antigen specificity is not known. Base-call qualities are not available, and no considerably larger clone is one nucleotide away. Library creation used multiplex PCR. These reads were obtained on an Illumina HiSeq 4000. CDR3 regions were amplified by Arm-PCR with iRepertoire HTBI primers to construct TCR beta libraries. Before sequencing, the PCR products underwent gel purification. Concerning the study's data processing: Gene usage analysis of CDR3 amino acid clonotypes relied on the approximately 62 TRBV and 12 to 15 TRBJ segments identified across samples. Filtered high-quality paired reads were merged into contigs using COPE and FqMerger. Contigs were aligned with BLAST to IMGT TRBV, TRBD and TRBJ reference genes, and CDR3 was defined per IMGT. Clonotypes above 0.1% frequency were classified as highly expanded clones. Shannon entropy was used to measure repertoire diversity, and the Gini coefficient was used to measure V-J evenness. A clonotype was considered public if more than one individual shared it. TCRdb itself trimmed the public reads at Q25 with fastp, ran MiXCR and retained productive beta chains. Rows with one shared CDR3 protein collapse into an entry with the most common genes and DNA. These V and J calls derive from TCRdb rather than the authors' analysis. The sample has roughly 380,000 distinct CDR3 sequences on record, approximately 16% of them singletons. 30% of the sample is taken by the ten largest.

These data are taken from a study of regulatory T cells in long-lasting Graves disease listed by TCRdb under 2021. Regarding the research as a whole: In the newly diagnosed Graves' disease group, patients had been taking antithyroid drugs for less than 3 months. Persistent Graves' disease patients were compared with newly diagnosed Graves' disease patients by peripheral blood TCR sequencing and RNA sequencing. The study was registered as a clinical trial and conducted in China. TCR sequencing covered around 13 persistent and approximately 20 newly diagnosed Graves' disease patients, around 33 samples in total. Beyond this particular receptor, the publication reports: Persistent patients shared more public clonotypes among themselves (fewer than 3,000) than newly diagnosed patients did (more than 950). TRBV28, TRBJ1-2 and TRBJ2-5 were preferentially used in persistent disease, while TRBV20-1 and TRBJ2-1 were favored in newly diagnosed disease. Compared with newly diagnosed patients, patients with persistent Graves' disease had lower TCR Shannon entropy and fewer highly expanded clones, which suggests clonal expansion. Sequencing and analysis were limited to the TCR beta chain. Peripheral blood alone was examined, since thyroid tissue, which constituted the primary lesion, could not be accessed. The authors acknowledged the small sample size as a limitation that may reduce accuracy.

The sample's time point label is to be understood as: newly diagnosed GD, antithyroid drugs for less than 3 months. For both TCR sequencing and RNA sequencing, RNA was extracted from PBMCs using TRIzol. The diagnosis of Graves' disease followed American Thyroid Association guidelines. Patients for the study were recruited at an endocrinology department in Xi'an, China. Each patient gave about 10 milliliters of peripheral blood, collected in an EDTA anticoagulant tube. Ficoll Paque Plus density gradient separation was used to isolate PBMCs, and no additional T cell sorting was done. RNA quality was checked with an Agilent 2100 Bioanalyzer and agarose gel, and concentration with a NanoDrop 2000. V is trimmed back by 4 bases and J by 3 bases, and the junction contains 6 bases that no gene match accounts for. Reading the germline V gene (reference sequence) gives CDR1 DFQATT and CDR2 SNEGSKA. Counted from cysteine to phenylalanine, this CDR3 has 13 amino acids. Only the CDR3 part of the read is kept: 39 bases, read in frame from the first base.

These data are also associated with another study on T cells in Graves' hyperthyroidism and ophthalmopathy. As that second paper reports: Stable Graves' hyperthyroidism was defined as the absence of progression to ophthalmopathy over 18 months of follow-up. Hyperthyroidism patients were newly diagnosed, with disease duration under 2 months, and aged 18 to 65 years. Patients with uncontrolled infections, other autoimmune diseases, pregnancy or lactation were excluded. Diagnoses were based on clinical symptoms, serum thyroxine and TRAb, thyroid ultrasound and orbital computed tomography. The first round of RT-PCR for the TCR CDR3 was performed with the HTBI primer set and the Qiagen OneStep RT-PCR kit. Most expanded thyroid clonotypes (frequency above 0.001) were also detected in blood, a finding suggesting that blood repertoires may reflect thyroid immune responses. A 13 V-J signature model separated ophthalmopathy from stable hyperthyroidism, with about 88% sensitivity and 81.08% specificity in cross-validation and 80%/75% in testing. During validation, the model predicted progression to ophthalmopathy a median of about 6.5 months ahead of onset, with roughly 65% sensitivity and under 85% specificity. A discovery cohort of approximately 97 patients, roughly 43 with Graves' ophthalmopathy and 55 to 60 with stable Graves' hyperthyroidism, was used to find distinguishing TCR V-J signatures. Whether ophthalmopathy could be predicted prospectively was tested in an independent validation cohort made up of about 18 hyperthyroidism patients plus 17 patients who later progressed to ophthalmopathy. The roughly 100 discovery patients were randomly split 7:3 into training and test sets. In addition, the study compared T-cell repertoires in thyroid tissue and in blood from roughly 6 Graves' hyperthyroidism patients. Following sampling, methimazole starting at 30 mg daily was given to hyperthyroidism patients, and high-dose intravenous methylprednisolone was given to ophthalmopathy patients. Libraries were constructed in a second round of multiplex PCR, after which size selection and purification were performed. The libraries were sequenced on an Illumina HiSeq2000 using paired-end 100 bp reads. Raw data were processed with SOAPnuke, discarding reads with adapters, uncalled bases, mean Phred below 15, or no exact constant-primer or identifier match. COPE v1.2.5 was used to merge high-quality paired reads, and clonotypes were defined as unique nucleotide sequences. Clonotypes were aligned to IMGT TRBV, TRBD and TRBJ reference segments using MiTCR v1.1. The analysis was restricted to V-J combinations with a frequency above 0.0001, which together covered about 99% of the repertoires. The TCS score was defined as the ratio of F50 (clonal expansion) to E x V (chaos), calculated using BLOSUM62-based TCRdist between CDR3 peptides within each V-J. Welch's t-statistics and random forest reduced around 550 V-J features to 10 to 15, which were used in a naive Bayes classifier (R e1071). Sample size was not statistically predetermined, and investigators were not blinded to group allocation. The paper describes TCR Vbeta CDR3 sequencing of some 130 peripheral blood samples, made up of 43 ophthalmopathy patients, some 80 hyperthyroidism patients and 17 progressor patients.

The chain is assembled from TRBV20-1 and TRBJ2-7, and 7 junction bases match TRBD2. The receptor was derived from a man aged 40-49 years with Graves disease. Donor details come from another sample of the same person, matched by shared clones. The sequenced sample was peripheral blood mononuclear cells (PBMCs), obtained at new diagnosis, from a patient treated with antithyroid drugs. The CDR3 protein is CSATLAGDYEQYF. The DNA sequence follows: TGCAGTGCTACTTTGGCGGGAGACTACGAGCAGTACTTC.